This TCR beta chain came from a study of T cell responses to AZD1222 COVID-19 vaccine. In regard to this clone: What it binds is not known.

Method: immunoSEQ multiplex PCR; TCRdb's copy keeps in-frame clones and lacks some. The top ten hold under 1.1% of the sample, which has some 180,000 clones, approximately 92% seen once. Study observations and caveats: Spike regions recognized by vaccine-associated CD4 TCRs spanned the protein, led by 160-218 and 743-854. Only a handful of AZD1222 recipients were seropositive at baseline. Spike-specific TCR breadth rose after two AZD1222 doses, and depth rose as well. Possibly, clonal diversity was underestimated; donors were largely white British and included more females.

This clonotype was sampled from an adult who received the MenACWY meningococcal vaccine as a control. Sample: peripheral blood, taken 28 days after the second dose of the MenACWY control vaccine.

Written as DNA, the CDR3 is TGTGCCAGTAGCCTCAGGGTCCACTATGGCTACACCTTC. Translation: CASSLRVHYGYTF. The chain has TRBV19 and TRBJ1-2; the D gene is possibly TRBD1 (5 bases). CDR1 is LNHDA and CDR2 is SQIVND in the germline V gene (reference sequence). Trimming left V 6 bases short and J 3 bases short, with 11 bases between. The CDR3 totals 13 residues.